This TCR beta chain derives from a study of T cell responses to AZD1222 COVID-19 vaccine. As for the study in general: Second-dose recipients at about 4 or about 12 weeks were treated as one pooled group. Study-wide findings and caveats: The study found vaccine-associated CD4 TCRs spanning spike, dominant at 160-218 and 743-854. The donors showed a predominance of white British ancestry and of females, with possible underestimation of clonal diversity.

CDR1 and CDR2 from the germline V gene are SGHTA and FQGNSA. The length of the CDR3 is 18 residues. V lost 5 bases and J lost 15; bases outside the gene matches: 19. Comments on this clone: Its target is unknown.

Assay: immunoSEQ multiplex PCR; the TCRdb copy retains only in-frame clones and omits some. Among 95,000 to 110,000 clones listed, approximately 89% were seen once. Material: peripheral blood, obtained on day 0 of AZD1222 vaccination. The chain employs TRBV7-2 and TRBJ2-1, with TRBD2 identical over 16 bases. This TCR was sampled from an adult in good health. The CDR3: CASSPGLAGGPSARGRFF. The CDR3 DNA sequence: TGTGCCAGCAGCCCGGGACTAGCGGGGGGGCCATCCGCCCGGGGTCGGTTCTTC.